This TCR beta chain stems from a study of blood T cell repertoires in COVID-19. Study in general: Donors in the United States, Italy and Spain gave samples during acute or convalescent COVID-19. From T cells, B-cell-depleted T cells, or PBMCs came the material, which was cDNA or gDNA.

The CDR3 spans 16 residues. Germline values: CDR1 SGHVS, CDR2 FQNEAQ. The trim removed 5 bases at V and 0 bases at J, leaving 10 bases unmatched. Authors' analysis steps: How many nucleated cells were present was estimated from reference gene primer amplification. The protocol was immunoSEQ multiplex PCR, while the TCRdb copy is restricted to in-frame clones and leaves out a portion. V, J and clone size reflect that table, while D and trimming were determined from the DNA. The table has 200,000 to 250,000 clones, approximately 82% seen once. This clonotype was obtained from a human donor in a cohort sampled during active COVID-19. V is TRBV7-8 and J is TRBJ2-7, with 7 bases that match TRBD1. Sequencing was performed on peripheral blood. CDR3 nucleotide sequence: TGTGCCAGCAGCCAGGGCTCGACAGGGACCTCCTACGAGCAGTACTTC. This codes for CASSQGSTGTSYEQYF.